The source of this TCR beta chain is a study of blood T cell dynamics during melanoma immunotherapy. Study outcomes and limitations: Whether repertoire-driving clones were melanoma-specific could not be determined.

Measured with immunoSEQ multiplex PCR; TCRdb has only the in-frame clones, and not every one. In the table there are about 15,000 clones, 92% of which are singletons. The time point: week 3, after first cycle of checkpoint inhibitor. Note on this clone: The antigen is undetermined.

V was clipped by 8 bases and J by 0 bases, with 9 bases between them. The CDR3 totals 13 residues. Germline loops: CDR1 MNHEY, CDR2 SMNVEV (reference sequence). V and J are TRBV27 and TRBJ2-3, with unresolved D. The source is a human donor with melanoma. The sample was blood, taken from a patient treated with checkpoint blockade. The CDR3 coding sequence is TGTGCCAGCCGATCATCTAGCACAGATACGCAGTATTTT. Its protein is CASRSSSTDTQYF.